The 28 T cell receptor beta chains reported below all come from one sample, sequenced in a study of human T cells and chemical hapten exposure. MiXCR, applied by TCRdb to the RACE reads, yields one record per CDR3 protein. The data contain more than 100,000 distinct CDR3 sequences, approximately 13% of them singletons. The time point here: patch test 1, 2 weeks after DPC sensitization. Treatment reported: therapeutic diphenylcyclopropenone sensitization with weekly scalp DPC. Sequenced material: whole blood, taken in connection with sensitization to the hapten diphenylcyclopropenone (DPC). These receptors were collected from a man aged 18 to 30 with alopecia areata. Some clones in this sample may be carry-over from other donors' samples.

This chain links TRBV12-3 or TRBV12-4 with TRBJ1-2, with 7 bases matching TRBD1. V gave up 7 bases and J gave up 4 bases; unmatched junction bases: 15. The CDR3 consists of 16 residues. CDR3 nucleotide sequence: TGTGCCAGCAACGCACCCACGGGACAGCTCCTCTATGGCTACACCTTC. Its translation: CASNAPTGQLLYGYTF.

This clonotype was counted ten times or more. The chain couples TRBV2 to TRBJ1-4, with TRBD1 as a possible D gene (5 bases). V was pared by 6 bases and J by 5 bases, with 13 bases between. Germline lookup yields CDR1 SNHLY and CDR2 FYNNEI. The CDR3 consists of 14 residues. CDR3 amino acids: CASSRGHGNEKLFF. CDR3 nucleotides: TGTGCCAGCAGCCGCGGACACGGAAATGAAAAACTGTTTTTT.

In this sample, this clonotype turned up a few times. The chain couples TRBV10-1 to TRBJ2-1; D remains ambiguous. The CDR3 loop spans 13 amino acids. Germline V gene sequence: CDR1 WNHNN, CDR2 SYGVQD (reference sequence). V was pared by 0 bases and J by 12 bases, with 12 bases between. CDR3 residues: CASSESIGTAQFF. CDR3 DNA sequence: TGCGCCAGCAGTGAGTCGATAGGAACGGCGCAGTTCTTC.

Ten or more counts support this clonotype. The chain combines TRBV20-1 with TRBJ1-5; D uncertain. Germline CDR1 and CDR2: DFQATT and SNEGSKA (reference sequence). Trimming shortened V by 6 bases and J by 4 bases, and 10 bases separated the two germline ends. The CDR3 has 12 amino acids. The CDR3 bases are TGCAGTGCCGTCACGGGAAATCAGCCCCAGCATTTT. It specifies CSAVTGNQPQHF.

The chain joins TRBV12-3 or TRBV12-4 to TRBJ1-2; D is possibly TRBD1 (6 bases). V gave up 3 bases and J gave up 7 bases, with 12 bases separating them. This CDR3 is 13 amino acids long. The CDR3 here is CASSFGGARGYTF. The DNA for the CDR3 is TGTGCCAGCAGTTTCGGGGGGGCCCGTGGCTACACCTTC.

This clonotype was recorded a few times. In DNA form, the CDR3 reads TGTGCCAGCTCAAGGCAGGGGGCTAGTTCACCCCTCCACTTT. Translating it yields CASSRQGASSPLHF. This sequence joins TRBV18 and TRBJ1-6, with TRBD1 identical over 8 bases. Losses at the gene ends were 5 bases for V and 9 bases for J; bases not matched to a gene: 6. This CDR3 comprises 14 residues. In germline, CDR1 is KGHSH, CDR2 LQKENI.

This clonotype was picked up many times. The gene calls are TRBV27 and TRBJ2-3, with 10 bases fitting TRBD2. The CDR3 spans 18 residues. The germline V gene has CDR1 MNHEY and CDR2 SMNVEV (reference sequence). V shed 2 bases, J shed 8 bases, and the junction held 16 bases outside the gene matches. This CDR3 reads CASSLRTLAGASHGTQYF. The CDR3 DNA sequence: TGTGCCAGCAGTTTAAGGACGCTAGCGGGGGCGTCGCACGGTACGCAGTATTTT.

This clonotype was found a few times. The V call is TRBV6-5, the J call TRBJ2-7; 8 positions agree with TRBD1. V dropped 8 bases and J dropped 3; count of bases not matched to a gene: 3. The V gene's germline CDR1 is MNHEY and CDR2 SVGAGI. This CDR3 comprises 12 residues. The CDR3 loop reads CASLGQGYEQYF. CDR3 in DNA: TGTGCCAGCCTCGGACAGGGCTACGAGCAGTACTTC.

This clonotype was counted only a few times. The gene calls are TRBV7-9 and TRBJ2-6; tentatively, D is TRBD2 (5 bases). Germline CDR1 SEHNR, CDR2 FQNEAQ (reference sequence). There are 22 residues in the CDR3. V shed 3 bases and J shed 0 bases, with 27 bases lying between them. The chain's CDR3 is CASSLLGRLRQPFNSGANVLTF. The CDR3, as DNA: TGTGCCAGCAGCTTGTTGGGGAGATTACGGCAACCCTTTAACTCTGGGGCCAACGTCCTGACTTTC.

This clonotype has a handful of counts. The chain couples TRBV29-1 to TRBJ1-3, with a possible D match to TRBD1 (6 bases). Germline CDR1 and CDR2: SQVTM and ANQGSEA. Trimming took off 6 bases at V and 4 bases at J, with 13 bases between the two ends. The CDR3 covers 13 residues. CDR3 residues: CSVRPTGGNTIYF. DNA of the CDR3: TGCAGCGTCCGACCTACAGGGGGAAACACCATATATTTT.

This chain links TRBV7-6 with TRBJ2-6, with unresolved D. The CDR3 has 20 residues. CDR1 and CDR2 (germline): SGHVS, FNYEAQ. Between the trimmed V and J ends, which lost 0 bases and 0 bases, there was a span of 18 bases. The DNA of the CDR3 is TGTGCCAGCAGCTTAGCGCGGTCAGATCCCTCTAGCTCTGGGGCCAACGTCCTGACTTTC. Translation gives CASSLARSDPSSSGANVLTF. Based on the CDR3 plus reference TRBV7-6 and TRBJ2-6, the full variable domain is GAGVSQSPRYKVTKRGQDVALRCDPISGHVSLYWYRQALGQGPEFLTYFNYEAQQDKSGLPNDRFSAERPEGSISTLTIQRTEQRDSAMYRCASSLARSDPSSSGANVLTFGAGSRLTVL.

This clonotype was observed a handful of times. V gene TRBV9 combines with J gene TRBJ1-3, with D possibly being TRBD1 (5 bases). CDR3 length: 14 amino acids. V was cut by 2 bases and J by 2 bases, with 8 bases left in between. CDR1 and CDR2 from the germline V gene are SGDLS and YYNGEE. CDR3 sequence (DNA): TGTGCCAGCAGCGTCTCAGGGACTGGAAACACCATATATTTT. This translates into CASSVSGTGNTIYF.

V usage is TRBV7-9 and J usage is TRBJ2-3, with TRBD1 identical over 8 bases. V shed 5 bases and J 2 bases; nucleotides not matched to a gene: 6. The CDR3 totals 15 residues. From germline, CDR1 is SEHNR and CDR2 FQNEAQ (reference sequence). The CDR3: CASSRTGGATDTQYF. DNA of the CDR3: TGTGCCAGCAGCAGAACAGGGGGAGCCACAGATACGCAGTATTTT. The variable domain in full, completed from reference TRBV7-9 and TRBJ2-3, reads DTGVSQNPRHKITKRGQNVTFRCDPISEHNRLYWYRQTLGQGPEFLTYFQNEAQLEKSRLLSDRFSAERPKGSFSTLEIQRTEQGDSAMYLCASSRTGGATDTQYFGPGTRLTVL.

This clonotype was seen only a few times. The V and J genes are TRBV29-1 and TRBJ2-5; 11 bases map to TRBD2. V shed 5 bases and J 11 bases; nucleotides not matched to a gene: 7. Germline CDR1 reads SQVTM; CDR2 reads ANQGSEA. The CDR3 has 12 residues. Written as DNA, the CDR3 is TGCAGCGTTACTAGCGGGAGATCTCAGCAGTACTTC. Translated: CSVTSGRSQQYF.

In its sample, this clonotype was seen a few times. The rearrangement links TRBV7-2 to TRBJ1-6; D remains unclear. The V and J ends lost 2 bases and 6 bases respectively, with 11 bases between them. CDR3 length: 15 amino acids. Germline-derived CDR1 and CDR2 are SGHTA and FQGNSA. The CDR3 coding sequence is TGTGCCAGCAGCTTATACGAGGGCTCTAATTCACCCCTCCACTTT. Translating gives CASSLYEGSNSPLHF.

This clonotype was seen only a few times. J is TRBJ2-2 and V is TRBV7-6, with 7 bases aligning to TRBD1. The germline gives CDR1 SGHVS, CDR2 FNYEAQ. The V segment lost 1 base and the J segment 2 bases; nucleotides outside the gene matches: 7. The CDR3 covers 17 residues. In DNA form, the CDR3 reads TGTGCCAGCAGCTTAGTTTACGGGACAGAAAACACCGGGGAGCTGTTTTTT. Protein sequence: CASSLVYGTENTGELFF.

In DNA, the CDR3 is TGCAGTGCTAGAGGCCCTCGCGCGGGGGTACTTTCTCAGATGACCCAGTACTTC. Protein product: CSARGPRAGVLSQMTQYF. The genes are TRBV20-1 and TRBJ2-5, with TRBD2 matching 7 bases. V was clipped by 1 base and J by 7 bases; unmatched bases: 21. CDR1 is DFQATT, CDR2 SNEGSKA, per germline (reference sequence). The CDR3 loop spans 18 amino acids.

The chain employs TRBV19 and TRBJ1-5, with a possible D match to TRBD1 (5 bases). V lost 3 bases, J lost 1 base, and 10 bases lay in between. In germline, CDR1 is LNHDA, CDR2 SQIVND (reference sequence). The CDR3 spans 15 residues. The CDR3 is CASSMEGVSNQPQHF. CDR3 DNA sequence: TGTGCCAGTAGTATGGAAGGGGTGAGCAATCAGCCCCAGCATTTT.

This clonotype showed up just a few times. The chain recombines TRBV7-2 with TRBJ2-5; 13 bases align to TRBD2. Germline V CDR1 and CDR2: SGHTA, FQGNSA. CDR3 length equals 16 residues. Germline trimming cut 4 bases from V and 0 bases from J; bases unmatched to any gene: 2. The CDR3, as DNA: TGTGCCAGCAGCTCAGGACTAGCGGGAGACCAAGAGACCCAGTACTTC. This gives the protein CASSSGLAGDQETQYF. Combining the CDR3 with reference TRBV7-2 and TRBJ2-5 gives the whole variable domain GAGVSQSPSNKVTEKGKDVELRCDPISGHTALYWYRQSLGQGLEFLIYFQGNSAPDKSGLPSDRFSAERTGGSVSTLTIQRTQQEDSAVYLCASSSGLAGDQETQYFGPGTRLLVL.

The V call is TRBV5-5, the J call TRBJ1-1; D unclear. V shed 0 bases and J shed 4 bases, with 16 bases lying between them. Per the germline V gene, CDR1 is SGHKS and CDR2 is YYEKEE (reference sequence). The CDR3 length is 16 residues. The chain's CDR3 is CASSLDYLFRGTEAFF. DNA of the CDR3: TGTGCCAGCAGCTTGGATTACTTGTTCCGAGGCACTGAAGCTTTCTTT. Full variable domain (missing parts from reference TRBV5-5 and TRBJ1-1): DAGVTQSPTHLIKTRGQQVTLRCSPISGHKSVSWYQQVLGQGPQFIFQYYEKEERGRGNFPDRFSARQFPNYSSELNVNALLLGDSALYLCASSLDYLFRGTEAFFGQGTRLTVV.

The J gene is TRBJ1-2, the V gene TRBV12-3 or TRBV12-4, with D unresolved. V was cut by 1 base and J by 3 bases, with 9 bases left in between. The CDR3 loop spans 14 amino acids. CDR3 bases: TGTGCCAGCAGTTTAGACGACACACACTATGGCTACACCTTC. Its protein product is CASSLDDTHYGYTF.

The chain carries TRBV5-1 and TRBJ1-1; TRBD1 agrees at 12 bases. The CDR3 sequence is 17 residues long. Germline-derived CDR1 and CDR2 are SGHRS and YFSETQ. V dropped 0 bases and J dropped 4; count of bases not matched to a gene: 7. Written as DNA, the CDR3 is TGCGCCAGCAGCTTGGAAGGGACAGGGGGCGACGGCACTGAAGCTTTCTTT. Its protein product is CASSLEGTGGDGTEAFF.

The chain combines TRBV10-3 with TRBJ2-1, with a weak D call TRBD2 (6 bases). CDR3 length: 13 amino acids. Trimming left V 11 bases short and J 7 bases short, with 18 bases between. CDR1 is ENHRY and CDR2 is SYGVKD in the germline V gene. CDR3 sequence: CAASLRGTNEQFF. The CDR3 bases are TGTGCCGCCTCGCTCCGGGGGACTAATGAGCAGTTCTTC.

The sample holds a few counts of this clonotype. The chain has TRBV25-1 and TRBJ1-4; TRBD1 matches at 7 bases. The junction had 6 bases not matched to a gene; V was cut back by 3 bases and J by 8 bases. The CDR3 contains 14 residues. Germline CDR1 MGHDK, CDR2 SYGVNS. The CDR3 loop is CASSEEGAGEKLFF. CDR3 sequence (DNA): TGTGCCAGCAGTGAGGAGGGGGCAGGGGAAAAACTGTTTTTT.

J is TRBJ2-3 and V is TRBV3-1, with D possibly matching TRBD2 (5 bases). V shed 4 bases and J shed 2 bases, with 19 bases lying between them. This CDR3 comprises 17 residues. The germline CDR1 and CDR2 sequences are LGHDT and YNNKEL (reference sequence). The CDR3 here is CASSPGGGQIITDTQYF. DNA of the CDR3: TGTGCCAGCAGCCCCGGCGGAGGCCAAATCATCACAGATACGCAGTATTTT.

This clonotype was seen only a few times. The rearrangement joins TRBV4-3 to TRBJ2-4; TRBD1 might be the D (6 bases). Germline V gene lookup returns CDR1 LGHNA and CDR2 YSLEER. V lost 0 bases and J 0 bases, leaving 12 bases between the germline ends. The CDR3 loop spans 17 amino acids. The DNA of the CDR3 is TGCGCCAGCAGCCAAGATGGGACACTGCTAGCCAAAAACATTCAGTACTTC. Protein sequence: CASSQDGTLLAKNIQYF.

This clonotype was seen a handful of times. DNA for the CDR3: TGCAGTGCTCAGGACCCGGGGAGCTACGAGCAGTACGTC. Residues: CSAQDPGSYEQYV. The chain links TRBV20-1 to TRBJ2-7; D possibly corresponds to TRBD2 (5 bases). CDR1 is DFQATT, CDR2 SNEGSKA, per germline (reference sequence). This CDR3 has 13 residues. The ends were cut back, 5 bases at V and 3 bases at J, with 14 bases in the middle.

This chain connects TRBV7-2 to TRBJ2-3, with 7 bases fitting TRBD1. This CDR3 has 16 amino acids. Germline V CDR1 and CDR2: SGHTA, FQGNSA. Trimming took 5 bases from V and 2 from J; bases not matched to a gene: 10. Here the CDR3 reads CASSSTPRGSTDTQYF. The CDR3 nucleotides read TGTGCCAGCAGCAGTACTCCCAGGGGGTCCACAGATACGCAGTATTTT. Drawing the rest from reference TRBV7-2 and TRBJ2-3, the complete variable domain is GAGVSQSPSNKVTEKGKDVELRCDPISGHTALYWYRQSLGQGLEFLIYFQGNSAPDKSGLPSDRFSAERTGGSVSTLTIQRTQQEDSAVYLCASSSTPRGSTDTQYFGPGTRLTVL.